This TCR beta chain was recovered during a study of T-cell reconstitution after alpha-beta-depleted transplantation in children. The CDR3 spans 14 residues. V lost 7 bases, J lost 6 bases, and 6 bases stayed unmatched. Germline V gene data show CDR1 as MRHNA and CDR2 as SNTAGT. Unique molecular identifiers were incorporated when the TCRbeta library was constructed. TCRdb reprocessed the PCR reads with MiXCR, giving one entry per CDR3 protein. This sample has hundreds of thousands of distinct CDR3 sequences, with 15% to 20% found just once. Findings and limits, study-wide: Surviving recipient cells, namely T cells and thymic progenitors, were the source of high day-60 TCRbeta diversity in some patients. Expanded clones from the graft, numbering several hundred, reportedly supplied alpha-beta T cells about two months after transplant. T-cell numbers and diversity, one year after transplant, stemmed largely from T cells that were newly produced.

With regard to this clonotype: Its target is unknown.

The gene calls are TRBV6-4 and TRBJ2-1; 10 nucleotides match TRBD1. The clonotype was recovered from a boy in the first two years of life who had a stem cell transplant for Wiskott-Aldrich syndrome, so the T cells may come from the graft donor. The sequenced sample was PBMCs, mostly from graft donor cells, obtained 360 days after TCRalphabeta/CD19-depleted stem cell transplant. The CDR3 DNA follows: TGTGCCAGCACCGGACAGGGGGTCTTCAATGAGCAGTTCTTC. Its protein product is CASTGQGVFNEQFF.